The sample holds many counts of the clone carrying this T cell receptor beta chain. Its target is not known. This sample is drawn from a study of T cells after yellow fever vaccination. Study-level findings and limits: Clonotypes found in both CD4 and CD8 compartments made up a small share.

CDR1 is SGHRS, CDR2 YFSETQ, per germline. The trim removed 7 bases at V and 5 bases at J, leaving 15 bases unmatched. The CDR3 sequence is 17 residues long. TCRdb processed the 5' RACE reads anew with MiXCR; each CDR3 protein has one entry. The table records some 300,000 distinct CDR3 sequences, around 4% of them present only once. The starting material was PBMCs, obtained on the day of the yellow fever booster vaccination. The rearrangement links TRBV5-1 to TRBJ2-3; 11 bases are a match to TRBD2. The TCR originated in a man between 18 and 35 years old who received the YFV17D yellow fever vaccine. In DNA form, the CDR3 reads TGCGCCAGCTTCCGCGGGCTAGCGGGGGGAGCGGGAGATACGCAGTATTTT. This translates into CASFRGLAGGAGDTQYF.